This record concerns one TCR beta chain sequence. This clonotype showed up just once. Its antigen is currently not known. Qualities for individual bases were not recorded, and no much larger clone is one base off. One read yields weak evidence. Instrument used: Illumina MiSeq. TRB rearrangements were amplified by multiplex PCR with BIOMED2 TRB-A/B primer pools. Illumina-compatible adapters and 7-nucleotide sample barcodes were attached to the amplicons in two consecutive PCRs. All library PCRs used Phusion HS II polymerase. The amplicons were purified from gel with the NucleoSpin Gel and PCR Clean-up kit, measured on Qubit, and combined at about 3.8 nM. Before Illumina next-generation sequencing, the quality of the amplicon pool was assessed on an Agilent 2100 Bioanalyzer. The paper's data handling went like this. MiXCR 3.0.8 with the default MiXCR reference library was used to annotate TRB rearrangements. Non-productive reads and sequences with fewer than 2 reads were excluded, and each unique CDR3 nucleotide sequence counted as one clone. R 3.5.1 was used to calculate clonality, diversity, richness and V-J gene usage. GLIPH2 was used to cluster TCRs based on CDR3 similarity, and OLGA was used to calculate the generation probabilities. GLIPH2 clusters were kept only when the clusters contained at least four unique TCR clonotypes present in at least three individuals. TCRdb reprocessed the public reads (quality trimming at Q25 with fastp, clone calling with MiXCR) and kept in-frame beta chains. Identical CDR3 proteins give one entry, which carries the most common genes and DNA. The V and J calls and clone size come from TCRdb's table, not from the authors' own analysis. Within this sample are about 7,900 distinct CDR3 sequences, with around two fifths of them counted one time only. The ten largest clones add up to 3.3% of the sample.

The data originate from a study of T and B cells in COVID-19 patients (TCRdb year 2020). The study in broad terms: In this study, adaptive immunity was profiled in COVID-19 patients who either had active infection or had recovered, using TRB and IGH repertoire sequencing of peripheral blood. Critical illness requiring mechanical ventilation or ECMO was present in about 55% of the roughly 20 patients in the active-infection cohort. Because samples were available both during active disease and after recovery, two patients were counted in both the recovered and the active cohorts. A median age of approximately 32 years was recorded in the recovered cohort versus roughly 67 years in the active-infection cohort. Comorbidities linked to unfavorable COVID-19 outcome were present in about 90% of the 20 patients in the active-infection cohort. A recovered cohort comprised about 18 patients contributing under 25 samples, mostly after mild to moderate COVID-19 managed as outpatients. As many as 9 follow-up blood samples were taken per patient, and some of the samples covered different disease stages within the same individual. Repertoire analyses used an age-matched reference group of approximately 40 healthy donors who were negative for COVID-19 antibodies as the comparison. The repository of TCR and BCR sequences included 60 to 75 time points from 37 patients, and more than 8 million TCR sequences were analysed. What the authors observed across the whole study: Prospective validation of the reported TCR clusters was stated to be required before clinical use. TRB repertoires were highly clonal in active COVID-19, whereas diversity and richness at recovery rose above healthy donor levels. The recovered cohort had 2,000 or so exclusive TCR clusters, including 31 low-pGen clusters. The cohort was considered too small for HLA contributions to COVID-19 susceptibility or severity to be assessed. In patients with COVID-19, the usage of TRBV/TRBJ genes was reported to be strongly skewed. Specific T cell subsets (CD4+/Treg/CD8+) and sorted SARS-CoV-2-responsive or tetramer+ T cells had not yet been sequenced, with those experiments still ongoing. Blood samples from mildly ill patients during symptoms and early samples from severe cases were scarce.

Genomic DNA extracted from blood was used in amounts of about 250-550 ng for amplification of TRB repertoires. Sequencing input: blood. The receptor was isolated from a human donor who had recovered from COVID-19.

The DNA is TGTGCCAGCTCACCACCCAGCAGGGACAAGGGGTGGCCCCAGCATTTT. This translates into CASSPPSRDKGWPQHF. The sequence joins TRBV18 to TRBJ1-5; a tentative D call is TRBD1 (6 bases match). The CDR3 sequence holds 16 residues, the cysteine and phenylalanine included. The read is trimmed to its CDR3 DNA, 48 bases read in frame from base 1. V is shortened by 0 bases, J by 9 bases, and the region joining them spans 18 bases. The germline V gene encodes CDR1 KGHSH and CDR2 LQKENI.